The following is a T cell receptor beta chain sequence with its context. The repertoire was sequenced with immunoSEQ multiplex PCR; TCRdb's copy has only in-frame clones and lacks some. The table lists a few hundred thousand clones, roughly 90% of them singletons. This entry comes from a study of blood T cell repertoires in COVID-19. V dropped 4 bases and J dropped 4; count of bases not matched to a gene: 5. The CDR3 is 15 amino acids. Germline V gene sequence: CDR1 MNHEY, CDR2 SMNVEV (reference sequence). The clonotype was recovered from a woman in her twenties or thirties with COVID-19, enrolled during active disease. The chain joins TRBV27 to TRBJ1-2, with TRBD1 matching 11 bases. The sequencing input was peripheral blood. Here the CDR3 DNA reads TGTGCCAGCAGTTCGGGACAGGGGGTTTCCTATGGCTACACCTTC. Residues: CASSSGQGVSYGYTF.